These 25 T cell receptor beta chains originate from one sample sequenced in a study of response to subunit inactivated influenza vaccine (dated by TCRdb to 2017 to 2018). The library relied on RT-PCR. These reads were obtained on an Illumina HiSeq 2500. The public sequencing data were trimmed at Q25 with fastp and processed into clonotypes with MiXCR by TCRdb, which kept only in-frame beta chains. All rows with the same CDR3 protein become a single entry with the most common DNA and genes. The sample data list fewer than 650,000 distinct CDR3 sequences, and roughly 13% of these were observed just once. Around 13% of the sample is in the top ten clones. The sample's time point label, in plain terms: 45 to 55 days after influenza vaccine administration. The input for sequencing was PBMCs from blood, taken 40 to 50 days after vaccination. The receptors originated from a man aged 45-65 years who received an inactivated influenza vaccine. Donor details come from another sample of the same person, matched by shared clones.

This clonotype was seen repeatedly, ten times or more. The rearrangement uses TRBV12-3 or TRBV12-4 and TRBJ2-7; 9 nucleotides agree with TRBD2. V lost 3 bases and J lost 5; bases outside the gene matches: 8. There are 15 residues in the CDR3. The CDR3 DNA follows: TGTGCCAGCAGTTTGCCTAGCGGGATTTCTAACGAGCAGTACTTC. This sequence encodes CASSLPSGISNEQYF.

This clonotype was found a few times. The chain is built from TRBV20-1 and TRBJ2-7; 7 bases match TRBD1. Germline CDR1 reads DFQATT; CDR2 reads SNEGSKA (reference sequence). V lost 5 bases and J lost 3; bases outside the gene matches: 4. The length of the CDR3 is 12 residues. The CDR3 here is CSAHRQGYEQYF. CDR3 nucleotides: TGCAGTGCTCACAGACAGGGCTACGAGCAGTACTTC.

This clonotype was counted at least ten times. The chain has TRBV12-3 or TRBV12-4 and TRBJ2-7; D is perhaps TRBD1 (5 bases). The CDR3 contains 12 residues. V dropped 6 bases and J dropped 4 bases, with 10 bases sitting between them. CDR3 amino acids: CASRRAGYEQYF. CDR3 bases: TGTGCCAGCAGACGTGCAGGGTACGAGCAGTACTTC.

This clonotype appeared many times. The genes are TRBV29-1 and TRBJ2-1; tentative D call: TRBD2 (6 bases). The CDR3 consists of 14 residues. Germline lookup yields CDR1 SQVTM and CDR2 ANQGSEA. V was trimmed by 4 bases and J by 4 bases, leaving 14 bases between them. Written as DNA, the CDR3 is TGCAGCGTTGGATCGGGGAGGAGGTACAATGAGCAGTTCTTC. Protein: CSVGSGRRYNEQFF.

A few counts support this clonotype. This rearrangement joins TRBV11-2 to TRBJ2-3; D ambiguous. Germline values: CDR1 SGHAT, CDR2 FQNNGV. V was pared by 1 base and J by 7 bases, with 9 bases between. The CDR3 spans 13 residues. CDR3: CASSLGGPNTQYF. Here the CDR3 DNA reads TGTGCCAGCAGCTTAGGAGGTCCTAATACGCAGTATTTT.

This clonotype showed up just once. The chain is built from TRBV6-2 or TRBV6-3 and TRBJ1-1, with D uncertain. Germline lookup yields CDR1 MNHEY and CDR2 SVGEGT. There are 13 residues in the CDR3. V lost 2 bases and J lost 4, with 8 bases in between. CDR3 coding DNA: TGTGCCAGCAGTTACGGGGTACTCACTGAAGCTTTCTTT. Protein: CASSYGVLTEAFF.

The chain carries TRBV30 and TRBJ2-3; D might be TRBD2 (6 bases). Trimming cost V 0 bases and J 7 bases, with 17 bases left between them. CDR3 length: 15 residues. The germline CDR1 and CDR2 sequences are GTSNPN and SVGIG (reference sequence). The CDR3 DNA reads TGTGCCTGGAGTGTAGCCGGGAGCCCCGGGTATACGCAGTATTTT. This sequence encodes CAWSVAGSPGYTQYF.

The chain is built from TRBV12-3 or TRBV12-4 and TRBJ2-1; TRBD2 matches 9 bases. V shed 2 bases and J 10 bases; nucleotides not matched to a gene: 9. The CDR3 has 15 amino acids. CDR3 sequence reads: CASSLRGGGAGEQFF. CDR3 coding DNA: TGTGCCAGCAGTTTACGCGGGGGGGGTGCTGGGGAGCAGTTCTTC.

This chain connects TRBV7-2 to TRBJ2-2; tentative D call: TRBD1 (5 bases). Germline V gene data show CDR1 as SGHTA and CDR2 as FQGNSA. Trimming cost V 1 base and J 4 bases, with 16 bases left between them. The CDR3 length is 17 residues. The CDR3 is CASSLGTSGFVTGELFF. The CDR3 DNA follows: TGTGCCAGCAGCTTAGGGACATCCGGTTTTGTCACCGGGGAGCTGTTTTTT.

The V call is TRBV14, the J call TRBJ2-3, with D tentatively TRBD2 (6 bases). Germline V gene lookup returns CDR1 SGHDN and CDR2 FVKESK. The CDR3 extends over 17 amino acids. V dropped 1 base and J dropped 4 bases, with 18 bases sitting between them. Here the CDR3 reads CASSQGISTGASDTQYF. The CDR3 region has the DNA TGTGCCAGCAGCCAAGGAATCAGCACGGGAGCCTCAGATACGCAGTATTTT.

This sequence joins TRBV5-1 and TRBJ2-1; 9 bases fit TRBD1. This CDR3 comprises 17 residues. The germline V gene encodes CDR1 SGHRS and CDR2 YFSETQ. V lost 1 base and J lost 6; bases outside the gene matches: 11. The CDR3 DNA sequence: TGCGCCAGCAGCTTGCCAGAGAGGGACAGGGTGGGCAATGAGCAGTTCTTC. This codes for CASSLPERDRVGNEQFF.

The chain combines TRBV5-1 with TRBJ2-5; D unclear. This CDR3 is 14 amino acids long. The ends were cut back, 0 bases at V and 5 bases at J, with 11 bases in the middle. From germline, CDR1 is SGHRS and CDR2 YFSETQ. DNA for the CDR3: TGCGCCAGCAGCTTGGCCAACACCCAGGAGACCCAGTACTTC. Protein product: CASSLANTQETQYF.

The rearrangement uses TRBV7-9 and TRBJ2-3; the D call may be TRBD1 or TRBD2 (5 bases each). Per the germline V gene, CDR1 is SEHNR and CDR2 is FQNEAQ (reference sequence). V was shortened by 8 bases and J by 2 bases, with 14 bases between the two germline ends. The CDR3 covers 14 residues. CDR3: CASRWGSNTDTQYF. CDR3 sequence (DNA): TGTGCCAGCCGTTGGGGGTCCAACACAGATACGCAGTATTTT.

The chain joins TRBV29-1 to TRBJ2-1, with 10 bases lining up with TRBD2. Per the germline V gene, CDR1 is SQVTM and CDR2 is ANQGSEA. The CDR3 spans 16 residues. V shed 4 bases, J shed 5 bases, and the junction held 11 bases outside the gene matches. This CDR3 reads CSVGLAGGQVNNEQFF. The CDR3 region has the DNA TGCAGCGTTGGTTTAGCGGGAGGCCAAGTAAACAATGAGCAGTTCTTC.

The chain employs TRBV6-1 and TRBJ2-1; TRBD2 matches at 8 bases. V shed 5 bases and J 9 bases; nucleotides not matched to a gene: 12. The germline V gene encodes CDR1 MNHNS and CDR2 SASEGT. The CDR3 covers 15 residues. The CDR3 DNA reads as TGTGCCAGCAGTCGTGTGACGGGGGGGCTCAGTGAGCAGTTCTTC. Encoded protein: CASSRVTGGLSEQFF.

Comment on this clonotype: At one end, the junction sequence differs from germline, possibly due to a read error. CDR3 amino acids: CVTSSGGTGANVLTF. CDR3 DNA sequence: TGTGTCACCAGTTCGGGGGGTACCGGGGCCAACGTCCTGACTTTC. The rearrangement joins TRBV24-1 to TRBJ2-6; 7 bases are a match to TRBD2. Germline CDR1 reads KGHDR; CDR2 reads SFDVKD. The CDR3 extends over 15 amino acids.

This clonotype has just a few counts. The chain combines TRBV9 with TRBJ1-5, with D uncertain. Germline V gene data show CDR1 as SGDLS and CDR2 as YYNGEE. This CDR3 comprises 13 residues. With 5 bases removed from V and 2 bases from J, the gap between germline ends came to 8 bases. The CDR3 region has the DNA TGTGCCAGCAGTGGCGAGGGCAATCAGCCCCAGCATTTT. Amino acids: CASSGEGNQPQHF. Full variable domain (outside the CDR3, taken from reference TRBV9 and TRBJ1-5): DSGVTQTPKHLITATGQRVTLRCSPRSGDLSVYWYQQSLDQGLQFLIQYYNGEERAKGNILERFSAQQFPDLHSELNLSSLELGDSALYFCASSGEGNQPQHFGDGTRLSIL.

This chain connects TRBV9 to TRBJ2-2, with TRBD1 matching over 8 bases. With 0 bases clipped from V and 7 bases from J, the junction kept 11 bases outside the gene matches. Per germline, CDR1 SGDLS and CDR2 YYNGEE. The CDR3 runs to 17 residues. The CDR3 coding sequence is TGTGCCAGCAGCGTAGGTCCGACAGGGGCTCTTCTCGGGGAGCTGTTTTTT. Amino acid sequence: CASSVGPTGALLGELFF.

This clonotype was detected a few times. This sequence joins TRBV6-1 and TRBJ1-6, with 8 nucleotides matching TRBD1. J gave up 8 bases and V 6 bases, and 6 bases lay outside the gene matches. CDR1 and CDR2 from the germline V gene are MNHNS and SASEGT. The CDR3 loop spans 14 amino acids. As DNA, the CDR3 is TGTGCCAGCAGAAAAGGACAGGGTCATTCACCCCTCCACTTT. Its translation is CASRKGQGHSPLHF.

This clonotype occurred many times. The genes are TRBV27 and TRBJ1-2; D unresolved. The length of the CDR3 is 13 residues. CDR1 is MNHEY and CDR2 is SMNVEV in the germline V gene (reference sequence). The V gene lost 5 bases and the J gene lost 4 bases, with 11 bases spanning the gap. The CDR3 loop reads CASSTAGIYGYTF. In DNA, the CDR3 is TGTGCCAGCAGTACTGCGGGGATCTATGGCTACACCTTC.

This clonotype was seen only a few times. This chain links TRBV3-1 with TRBJ2-1, with 7 bases lining up with TRBD2. With V trimmed by 0 bases and J by 3 bases, 2 bases remained unmatched. The V gene's germline CDR1 is LGHDT and CDR2 YNNKEL (reference sequence). The CDR3 is 15 residues long. The CDR3 here is CASSQDASGYNEQFF. CDR3 coding DNA: TGTGCCAGCAGCCAAGACGCTAGCGGCTACAATGAGCAGTTCTTC.

This clonotype was detected ten times or more. This chain's CDR3 is CASRGSRGTIHQPQHF. The CDR3 nucleotides read TGTGCCAGCAGGGGCTCGCGGGGCACCATACATCAGCCCCAGCATTTT. V and J are TRBV28 and TRBJ1-5, with D possibly being TRBD1 (5 bases). The CDR3 covers 16 residues. Germline V gives CDR1 MDHEN, CDR2 SYDVKM. Trimming stripped 6 bases from V and 5 bases from J, with 20 bases between.

The chain employs TRBV7-2 and TRBJ2-3; 9 bases fit TRBD2. CDR3 size: 15 residues. With V trimmed by 4 bases and J by 3 bases, 5 bases remained unmatched. CDR1 and CDR2 (germline): SGHTA, FQGNSA. The CDR3 spells CASSSGLARTDTQYF. As DNA, the CDR3 is TGTGCCAGCAGCTCCGGACTAGCGAGGACAGATACGCAGTATTTT. Full variable domain (missing parts from reference TRBV7-2 and TRBJ2-3): GAGVSQSPSNKVTEKGKDVELRCDPISGHTALYWYRQSLGQGLEFLIYFQGNSAPDKSGLPSDRFSAERTGGSVSTLTIQRTQQEDSAVYLCASSSGLARTDTQYFGPGTRLTVL.

This clonotype was counted a few times. The chain has TRBV18 and TRBJ1-5; D call uncertain. Deletions cut 2 bases from V and 7 bases from J, with 15 bases between. The CDR3 consists of 15 residues. Germline CDR1 and CDR2: KGHSH and LQKENI. CDR3 sequence (DNA): TGTGCCAGCTCACCAATGAGACTAACACAACAGCCCCAGCATTTT. It encodes CASSPMRLTQQPQHF.

This rearrangement joins TRBV19 to TRBJ2-1; D gene unclear. CDR3 length: 14 residues. The V end was cut by 5 bases, the J end by 0 bases, with 8 bases between. Germline CDR1 reads LNHDA; CDR2 reads SQIVND (reference sequence). CDR3 region: CASSRESSYNEQFF. In DNA, the CDR3 is TGTGCCAGTAGTCGAGAGAGCTCCTACAATGAGCAGTTCTTC.